The subject of this entry is one T cell receptor beta chain. This clone appeared a few times. The antigen it recognizes is unknown. No base-level quality is on record; no much larger clone is a single base apart. The germline V gene encodes CDR1 PRHDT and CDR2 FYEKMQ (reference sequence). V trim: 5 bases; J trim: 7 bases; unmatched bases: 9. The CDR3, from cysteine to phenylalanine, totals 16 residues. CDR3 DNA is the only sequence kept; it has 48 bases, read in frame from the first base. This entry comes from a study of blood T cell repertoires in COVID-19 (dated by TCRdb to the early 2020s). Concerning the study at large: Samples from collaborators originated in the United States, Italy and Spain and spanned both the acute and convalescent phases of COVID-19. The prospective study material was composed of cDNA or gDNA derived from T cells, B-cell-depleted T cells, or PBMCs. HLA class I and class II types, where available, came from metadata supplied by the sample provider rather than from assay-based typing. The dataset comprised deeply sampled blood TCRbeta repertoires from subjects exposed to, actively infected with, or recovered from COVID-19. Sample metadata almost always included a de-identified subject ID, COVID-19 status, age in years and sex. The repertoires were released in a freely available public database intended as a resource for research on the immune response to SARS-CoV-2. The samples were drawn from two sources: the first 160 participants of the ongoing ImmuneRACE study, and 1,000 to 1,500 subjects contributed by 6 global collaborators. What the study reported, not specific to this receptor: The amount of clinical and demographic metadata varied by source and participant and was provided uncurated.

TCRbeta CDR3 regions were amplified from genomic DNA using the immunoSEQ Assay, a bias-controlled multiplex PCR. Processing in the source paper ran as follows. The number of nucleated cells in each sample was estimated from the amplification of reference gene primers within the assay. To quantify the absolute abundance of each unique TCRbeta CDR3 rearrangement, sequence reads were collapsed and filtered. For each sample, productive Simpson clonality was calculated as the square root of Simpson's diversity index over productive rearrangements. TCRdb limited this immuneACCESS table to in-frame rearrangements with V and J called. A share of clones is missing; checked studies link under half to unresolved V genes, and the rest is unexplained. V and J calls and clone size are copied from that table; D and trimming were computed from the DNA. For this sample there are 100,000 to 150,000 clones; roughly four fifths appear just once. Of the sample, roughly 17% is held by the ten largest clones.

Each collaborating institution followed its own protocols to collect whole blood in K2EDTA tubes. For TCRbeta analysis, collaborators shipped samples in one of three forms: frozen whole blood, isolated PBMCs, or DNA extracted from either of those sample types. Recombination joined TRBV13 with TRBJ2-1; TRBD2 lines up with 12 middle nucleotides. Sample: peripheral blood. The TCR originated in a woman aged 50 to 60 with acute or convalescent COVID-19. This receptor carries the CDR3 CASSLLRTSGENEQFF. The nucleotide sequence is TGTGCCAGCAGCCTCCTTCGGACTAGCGGGGAGAATGAGCAGTTCTTC.